The sample holds a few counts of the clone carrying this T cell receptor beta chain. Its antigen remains unidentified. The sequenced template was cDNA made from the entire isolated RNA. Profiling relied on immunoSEQ multiplex PCR, and the TCRdb table lists in-frame clones only, not all of them. The sample yields roughly 290,000 clones, approximately 16% seen once. The sample belongs to a study of beta chain features in type 1 diabetes. For the study at large: Cell yields, age and gender were similar between patients and healthy donors.

Germline lookup yields CDR1 SNHLY and CDR2 FYNNEI. The junction had 6 bases not matched to a gene; V was cut back by 4 bases and J by 3 bases. This CDR3 contains 16 residues. Study-wide findings and caveats: Significant though moderate, a shortening of TCRB CDR3s appeared in all four CD4+ subsets of Type 1 diabetes patients. Because the template was cDNA, high-expressing cells might be over-represented. PCR may have favored shorter templates equally in patients and controls.

What was sequenced was naive CD4+ T cells from blood. The TCR sequence derives from a man aged 18-30 years with type 1 diabetes. The chain uses TRBV2 and TRBJ2-3, with 11 bases aligning to TRBD2. The CDR3 nucleotides read TGTGCCAGCAGTGCTTGGGCTAGCGGGAGGACAGATACGCAGTATTTT. Encoded protein: CASSAWASGRTDTQYF.